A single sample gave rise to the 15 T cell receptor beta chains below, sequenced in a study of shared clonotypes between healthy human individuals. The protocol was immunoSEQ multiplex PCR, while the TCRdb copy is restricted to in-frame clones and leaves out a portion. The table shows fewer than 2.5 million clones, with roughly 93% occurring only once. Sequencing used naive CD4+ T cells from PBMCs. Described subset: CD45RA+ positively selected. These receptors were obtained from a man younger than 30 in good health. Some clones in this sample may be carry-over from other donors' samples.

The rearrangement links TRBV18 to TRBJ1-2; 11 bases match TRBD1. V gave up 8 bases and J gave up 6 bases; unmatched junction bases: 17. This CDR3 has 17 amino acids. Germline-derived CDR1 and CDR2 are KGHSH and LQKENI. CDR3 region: CASPTTGQGAGSDGYTF. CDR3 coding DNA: TGTGCCAGCCCCACCACAGGACAGGGGGCTGGTTCGGATGGCTACACCTTC. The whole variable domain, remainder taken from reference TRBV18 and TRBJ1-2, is NAGVMQNPRHLVRRRGQEARLRCSPMKGHSHVYWYRQLPEEGLKFMVYLQKENIIDESGMPKERFSAEFPKEGPSILRIQQVVRGDSAAYFCASPTTGQGAGSDGYTFGSGTRLTVV.

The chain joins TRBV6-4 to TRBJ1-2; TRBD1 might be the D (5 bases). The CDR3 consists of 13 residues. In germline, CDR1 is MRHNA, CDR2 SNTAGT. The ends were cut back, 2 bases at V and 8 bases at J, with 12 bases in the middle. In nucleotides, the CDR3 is TGTGCCAGCAGTGACCCCGCAGGGATCGGCTACACCTTC. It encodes CASSDPAGIGYTF.

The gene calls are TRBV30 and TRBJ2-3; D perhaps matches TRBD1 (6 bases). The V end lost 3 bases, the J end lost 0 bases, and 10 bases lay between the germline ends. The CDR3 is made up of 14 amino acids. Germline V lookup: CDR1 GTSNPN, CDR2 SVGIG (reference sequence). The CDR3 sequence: CAWSTGHSTDTQYF. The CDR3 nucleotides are TGTGCCTGGAGCACGGGACACAGCACAGATACGCAGTATTTT.

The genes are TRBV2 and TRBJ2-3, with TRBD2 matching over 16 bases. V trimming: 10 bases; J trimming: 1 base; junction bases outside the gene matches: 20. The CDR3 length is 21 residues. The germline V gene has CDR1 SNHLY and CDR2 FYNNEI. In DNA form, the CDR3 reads TGTGCCACCAACCCTGGTTCGGGGACGGGACTAGCGGGAGGGCGCACAGATACGCAGTATTTT. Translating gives CATNPGSGTGLAGGRTDTQYF.

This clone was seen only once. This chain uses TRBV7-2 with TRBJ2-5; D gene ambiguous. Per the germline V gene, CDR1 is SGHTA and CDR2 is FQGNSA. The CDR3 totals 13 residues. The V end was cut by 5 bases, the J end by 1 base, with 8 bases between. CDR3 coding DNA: TGTGCCAGCAGCCAACTGCCCCAAGAGACCCAGTACTTC. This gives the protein CASSQLPQETQYF. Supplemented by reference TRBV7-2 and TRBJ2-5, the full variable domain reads GAGVSQSPSNKVTEKGKDVELRCDPISGHTALYWYRQSLGQGLEFLIYFQGNSAPDKSGLPSDRFSAERTGGSVSTLTIQRTQQEDSAVYLCASSQLPQETQYFGPGTRLLVL.

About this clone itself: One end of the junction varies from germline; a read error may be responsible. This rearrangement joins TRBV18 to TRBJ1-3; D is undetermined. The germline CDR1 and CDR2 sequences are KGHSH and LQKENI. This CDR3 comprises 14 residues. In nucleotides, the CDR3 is TGTGCCAGCTCACCACGAGGCTCGGGATTGGAGGTAGAATTT. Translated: CASSPRGSGLEVEF.

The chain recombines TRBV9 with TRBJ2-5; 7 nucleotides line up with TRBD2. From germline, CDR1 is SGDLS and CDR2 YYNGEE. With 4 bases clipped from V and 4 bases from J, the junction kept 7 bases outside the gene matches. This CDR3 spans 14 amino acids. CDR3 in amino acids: CASSLRAGRETQYF. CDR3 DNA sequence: TGTGCCAGCAGCCTTAGAGCGGGGAGAGAGACCCAGTACTTC.

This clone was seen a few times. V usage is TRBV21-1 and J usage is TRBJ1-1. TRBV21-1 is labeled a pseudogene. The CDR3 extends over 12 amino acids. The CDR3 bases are TGTGCCAGCCTGGCTTTAGGCGCTGAAGCTTTCTTT. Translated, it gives CASLALGAEAFF.

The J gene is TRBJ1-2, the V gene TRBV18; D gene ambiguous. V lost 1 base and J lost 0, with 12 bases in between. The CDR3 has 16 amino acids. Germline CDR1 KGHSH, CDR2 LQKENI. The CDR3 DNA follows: TGTGCCAGCTCACCACTCGATGGCGGGGCTAACTATGGCTACACCTTC. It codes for CASSPLDGGANYGYTF.

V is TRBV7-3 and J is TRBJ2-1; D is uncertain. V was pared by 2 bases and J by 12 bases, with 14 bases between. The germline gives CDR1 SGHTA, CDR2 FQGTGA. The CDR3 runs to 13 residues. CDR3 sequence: CASSLSIGSWQFF. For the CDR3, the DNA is TGTGCCAGCAGCTTATCGATAGGGTCTTGGCAGTTCTTC.

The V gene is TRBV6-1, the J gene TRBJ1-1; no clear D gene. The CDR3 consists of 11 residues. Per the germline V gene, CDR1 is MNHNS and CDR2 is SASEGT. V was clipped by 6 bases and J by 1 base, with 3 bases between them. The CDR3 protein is CASRGNTEAFF. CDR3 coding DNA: TGTGCCAGCAGGGGGAACACTGAAGCTTTCTTT.

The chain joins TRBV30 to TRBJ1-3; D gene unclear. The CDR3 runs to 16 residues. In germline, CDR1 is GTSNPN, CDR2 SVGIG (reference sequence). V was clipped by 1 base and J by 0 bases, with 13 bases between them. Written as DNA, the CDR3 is TGTGCCTGGAGTGCGGGGAACGTCTACTCTGGAAACACCATATATTTT. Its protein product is CAWSAGNVYSGNTIYF.

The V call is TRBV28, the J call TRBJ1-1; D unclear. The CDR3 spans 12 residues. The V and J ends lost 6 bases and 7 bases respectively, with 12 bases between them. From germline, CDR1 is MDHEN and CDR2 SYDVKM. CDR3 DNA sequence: TGTGCCAGCAGCCTCCGGGAATTTGAAGCTTTCTTT. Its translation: CASSLREFEAFF.

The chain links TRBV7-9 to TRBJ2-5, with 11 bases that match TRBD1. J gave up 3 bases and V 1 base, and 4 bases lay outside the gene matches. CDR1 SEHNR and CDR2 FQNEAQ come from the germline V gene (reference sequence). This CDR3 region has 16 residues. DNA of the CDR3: TGTGCCAGCAGCTTAGTCGGGACAGGGGGAAAAGAGACCCAGTACTTC. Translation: CASSLVGTGGKETQYF. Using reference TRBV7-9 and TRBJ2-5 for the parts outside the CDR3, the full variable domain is DTGVSQNPRHKITKRGQNVTFRCDPISEHNRLYWYRQTLGQGPEFLTYFQNEAQLEKSRLLSDRFSAERPKGSFSTLEIQRTEQGDSAMYLCASSLVGTGGKETQYFGPGTRLLVL.

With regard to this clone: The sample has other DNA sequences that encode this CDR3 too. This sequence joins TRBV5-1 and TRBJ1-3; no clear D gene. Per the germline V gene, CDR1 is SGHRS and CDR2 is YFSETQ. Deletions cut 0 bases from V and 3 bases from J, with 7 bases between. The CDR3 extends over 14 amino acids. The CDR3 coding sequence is TGCGCCAGCAGCTTGGGCCAGGTTGGAAACACCATATATTTT. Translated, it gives CASSLGQVGNTIYF.